A single sample gave rise to the 10 T cell receptor beta chains below, sequenced in a study of coeliac disease. The repertoire was sequenced with immunoSEQ multiplex PCR; TCRdb's copy has only in-frame clones and lacks some. The sample shows thousands of clones, 67% of them seen only once. The specimen sequenced was lamina propria lymphocytes from the gut. These receptors were taken from a woman aged 55-69 years with celiac disease.

V usage is TRBV2 and J usage is TRBJ1-4; D is perhaps TRBD1 (5 bases). CDR1 is SNHLY and CDR2 is FYNNEI in the germline V gene. This CDR3 has 15 amino acids. Trimming pared 2 bases from V and 8 bases from J, leaving 15 bases between. The CDR3 reads CASSEPRGVGEKLFF. CDR3 DNA: TGTGCCAGCAGTGAACCGCGGGGGGTTGGGGAAAAACTGTTTTTT.

The chain is built from TRBV7-3 and TRBJ2-1; 8 bases line up with TRBD2. The junction had 5 bases not matched to a gene; V was cut back by 0 bases and J by 4 bases. This CDR3 has 16 residues. Germline V gene sequence: CDR1 SGHTA, CDR2 FQGTGA. The CDR3 sequence is CASSLTPGGSYNEQFF. CDR3 DNA sequence: TGTGCCAGCAGCTTAACCCCGGGGGGGTCGTACAATGAGCAGTTCTTC.

V is TRBV11-1 and J is TRBJ2-5; the match to TRBD1 covers 9 bases. There are 15 residues in the CDR3. Germline V gene lookup returns CDR1 SGHAT and CDR2 FQDESV (reference sequence). J lost 4 bases, V lost 5 bases, and 8 bases had no gene match. As DNA, the CDR3 is TGTGCCAGCAGCCTCGGGACAGGGAGAGGAGAGACCCAGTACTTC. This translates into CASSLGTGRGETQYF. The entire variable domain, with the rest obtained from reference TRBV11-1 and TRBJ2-5, is as follows: EAEVAQSPRYKITEKSQAVAFWCDPISGHATLYWYRQILGQGPELLVQFQDESVVDDSQLPKDRFSAERLKGVDSTLKIQPAELGDSAMYLCASSLGTGRGETQYFGPGTRLLVL.

The chain has TRBV4-2 and TRBJ2-1; D call uncertain. Germline values: CDR1 LGHNA, CDR2 YNFKEQ. The V end lost 0 bases, the J end lost 12 bases, and 9 bases lay between the germline ends. The length of the CDR3 is 12 residues. CDR3 sequence (DNA): TGTGCCAGCAGCCAAGATATTGTCGGGCAGTTCTTC. It is translated as CASSQDIVGQFF.

This chain links TRBV9 with TRBJ1-1; D may be TRBD1 (6 bases). V lost 3 bases and J 5 bases, leaving 11 bases between the germline ends. This CDR3 region has 13 residues. In germline, CDR1 is SGDLS, CDR2 YYNGEE. The CDR3 DNA reads TGTGCCAGCAGCGAGGGGGTGGGGACTGAAGCTTTCTTT. Translating it yields CASSEGVGTEAFF.

The rearrangement joins TRBV7-8 to TRBJ2-5, with D maybe TRBD2 (8 bases). V lost 2 bases, J lost 4 bases, and 17 bases lay in between. The CDR3 is made up of 16 amino acids. The germline CDR1 and CDR2 sequences are SGHVS and FQNEAQ. As DNA, the CDR3 is TGTGCCAGCAGCTTACTTCAGGGGGGACTAGGAGAGACCCAGTACTTC. It specifies CASSLLQGGLGETQYF. The entire variable domain, with the rest obtained from reference TRBV7-8 and TRBJ2-5, is as follows: GAGVSQSPRYKVAKRGQDVALRCDPISGHVSLFWYQQALGQGPEFLTYFQNEAQLDKSGLPSDRFFAERPEGSVSTLKIQRTQQEDSAVYLCASSLLQGGLGETQYFGPGTRLLVL.

V usage is TRBV28 and J usage is TRBJ2-2, with D perhaps matching TRBD1 (6 bases). Germline V lookup: CDR1 MDHEN, CDR2 SYDVKM. This CDR3 spans 15 amino acids. V shed 7 bases and J shed 2 bases, with 14 bases lying between them. This CDR3 is CASTPGQINTGELFF. Written as DNA, the CDR3 is TGTGCCAGCACCCCAGGACAGATAAACACCGGGGAGCTGTTTTTT. Combining the CDR3 with reference TRBV28 and TRBJ2-2 gives the whole variable domain DVKVTQSSRYLVKRTGEKVFLECVQDMDHENMFWYRQDPGLGLRLIYFSYDVKMKEKGDIPEGYSVSREKKERFSLILESASTNQTSMYLCASTPGQINTGELFFGEGSRLTVL.

The V gene is TRBV7-9, the J gene TRBJ2-1; 7 bases map to TRBD2. The CDR3 has 14 amino acids. With V trimmed by 7 bases and J by 3 bases, 6 bases remained unmatched. The germline V gene has CDR1 SEHNR and CDR2 FQNEAQ (reference sequence). In DNA, the CDR3 is TGTGCCAGCACTCAGGGCGGGAGCTACAATGAGCAGTTCTTC. Translated, it gives CASTQGGSYNEQFF.

The chain carries TRBV11-2 and TRBJ2-3; 9 bases match TRBD1. Germline trimming cut 5 bases from V and 4 bases from J; bases unmatched to any gene: 10. The CDR3 spans 16 residues. Germline V gene sequence: CDR1 SGHAT, CDR2 FQNNGV. The CDR3 is CASSRTGTGSPDTQYF. The CDR3 DNA reads as TGTGCCAGCAGCAGGACCGGGACAGGGTCCCCAGATACGCAGTATTTT. The variable domain in full, with the rest retrieved from reference TRBV11-2 and TRBJ2-3, is EAGVAQSPRYKIIEKRQSVAFWCNPISGHATLYWYQQILGQGPKLLIQFQNNGVVDDSQLPKDRFSAERLKGVDSTLKIQPAKLEDSAVYLCASSRTGTGSPDTQYFGPGTRLTVL.

Only one count was recorded for this clone. The V and J genes are TRBV5-4 and TRBJ2-2; TRBD1 might be the D (7 bases). The V gene's germline CDR1 is SGHNT and CDR2 YYREEE (reference sequence). The CDR3 length is 16 residues. Trimming cost V 5 bases and J 0 bases, with 14 bases left between them. CDR3 amino acids: CASSQGGGPNTGELFF. The CDR3 DNA reads as TGTGCCAGCAGTCAAGGAGGGGGCCCGAACACCGGGGAGCTGTTTTTT.